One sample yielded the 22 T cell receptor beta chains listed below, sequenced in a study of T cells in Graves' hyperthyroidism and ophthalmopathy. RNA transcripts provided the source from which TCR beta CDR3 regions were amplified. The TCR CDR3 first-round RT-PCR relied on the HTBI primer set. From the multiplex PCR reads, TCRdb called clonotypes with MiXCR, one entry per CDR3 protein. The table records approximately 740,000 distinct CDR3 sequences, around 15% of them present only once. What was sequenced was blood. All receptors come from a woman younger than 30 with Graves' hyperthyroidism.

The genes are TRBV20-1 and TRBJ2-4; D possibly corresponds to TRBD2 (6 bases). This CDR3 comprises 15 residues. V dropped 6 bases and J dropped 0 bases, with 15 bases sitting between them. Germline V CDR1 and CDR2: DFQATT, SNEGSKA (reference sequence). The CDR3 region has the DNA TGCAGTGCCATGCAGGGCGGGACAGCCAAAAACATTCAGTACTTC. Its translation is CSAMQGGTAKNIQYF.

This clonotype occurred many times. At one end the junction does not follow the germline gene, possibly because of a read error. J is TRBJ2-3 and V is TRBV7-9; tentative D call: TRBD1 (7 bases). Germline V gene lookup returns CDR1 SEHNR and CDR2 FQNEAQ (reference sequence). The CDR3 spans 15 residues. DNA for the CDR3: TGCGCCAGCAGCCTGCGGGACAGCAGCACAGATACGCAGTATTTT. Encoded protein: CASSLRDSSTDTQYF.

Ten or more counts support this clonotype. The CDR3 sequence: CASSLMGGSYNEQFF. CDR3 coding DNA: TGTGCCAGCAGCTTAATGGGGGGGTCCTACAATGAGCAGTTCTTC. The chain uses TRBV7-3 and TRBJ2-1; 7 positions match TRBD2. After removal of 1 base from V and 1 base from J, the junction contained 1 base not matched to a gene. Germline CDR1 and CDR2: SGHTA and FQGTGA. The CDR3 is made up of 15 amino acids.

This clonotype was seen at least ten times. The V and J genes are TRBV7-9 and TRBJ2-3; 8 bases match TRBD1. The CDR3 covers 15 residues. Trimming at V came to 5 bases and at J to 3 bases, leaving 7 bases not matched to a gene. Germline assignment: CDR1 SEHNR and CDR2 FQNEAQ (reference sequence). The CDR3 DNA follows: TGTGCCAGCAGCCGCTCCAGGGGGCTGACAGATACGCAGTATTTT. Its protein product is CASSRSRGLTDTQYF.

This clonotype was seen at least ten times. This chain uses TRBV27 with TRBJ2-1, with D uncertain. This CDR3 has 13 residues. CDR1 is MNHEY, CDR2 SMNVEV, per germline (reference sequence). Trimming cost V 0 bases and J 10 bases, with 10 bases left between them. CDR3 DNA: TGTGCCAGCAGTTTATCGCCGGTCCTCGAGCAGTTCTTC. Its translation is CASSLSPVLEQFF.

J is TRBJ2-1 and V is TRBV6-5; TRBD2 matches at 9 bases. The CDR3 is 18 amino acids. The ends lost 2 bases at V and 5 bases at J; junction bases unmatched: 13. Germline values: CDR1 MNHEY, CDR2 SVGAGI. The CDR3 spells CASSYILTRAGGHNEQFF. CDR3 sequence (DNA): TGTGCCAGCAGTTACATATTGACTAGAGCGGGAGGCCACAATGAGCAGTTCTTC.

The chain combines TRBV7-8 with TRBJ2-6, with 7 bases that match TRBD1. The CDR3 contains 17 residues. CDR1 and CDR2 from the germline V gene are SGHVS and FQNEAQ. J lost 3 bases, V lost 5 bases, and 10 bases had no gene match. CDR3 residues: CASSRFITGDGANVLTF. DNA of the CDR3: TGTGCCAGCAGCCGCTTTATAACAGGGGATGGGGCCAACGTCCTGACTTTC.

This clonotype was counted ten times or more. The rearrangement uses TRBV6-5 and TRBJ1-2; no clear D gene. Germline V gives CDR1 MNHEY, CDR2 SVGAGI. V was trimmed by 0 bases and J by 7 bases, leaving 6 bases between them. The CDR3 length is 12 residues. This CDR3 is CASSYSGGGYTF. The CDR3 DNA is TGTGCCAGCAGTTACTCTGGAGGTGGCTACACCTTC.

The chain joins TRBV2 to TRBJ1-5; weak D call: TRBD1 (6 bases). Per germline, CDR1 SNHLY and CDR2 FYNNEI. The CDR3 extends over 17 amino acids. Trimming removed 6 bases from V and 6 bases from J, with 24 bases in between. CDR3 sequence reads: CASSTARQDRDSQPQHF. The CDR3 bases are TGTGCCAGCAGCACCGCCCGTCAGGACAGAGATTCTCAGCCCCAGCATTTT. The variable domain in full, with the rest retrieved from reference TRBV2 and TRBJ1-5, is EPEVTQTPSHQVTQMGQEVILRCVPISNHLYFYWYRQILGQKVEFLVSFYNNEISEKSEIFDDQFSVERPDGSNFTLKIRSTKLEDSAMYFCASSTARQDRDSQPQHFGDGTRLSIL.

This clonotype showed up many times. For the CDR3, the DNA is TGCAGTGCTAGAGACAACAGGGGGCGAGATACGCAGTATTTT. It yields the protein CSARDNRGRDTQYF. This chain links TRBV20-1 with TRBJ2-3; 9 bases match TRBD1. Trimming removed 0 bases from V and 5 bases from J; junction bases left unmatched: 3. Germline CDR1 and CDR2: DFQATT and SNEGSKA (reference sequence). The CDR3 has 14 residues.

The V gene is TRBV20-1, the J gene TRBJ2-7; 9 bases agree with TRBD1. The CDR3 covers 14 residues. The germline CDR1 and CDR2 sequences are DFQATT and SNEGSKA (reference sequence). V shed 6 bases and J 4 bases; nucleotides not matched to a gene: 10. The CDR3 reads CSATSGTGSYEQYF. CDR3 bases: TGCAGTGCCACCTCCGGGACAGGGAGTTACGAGCAGTACTTC.

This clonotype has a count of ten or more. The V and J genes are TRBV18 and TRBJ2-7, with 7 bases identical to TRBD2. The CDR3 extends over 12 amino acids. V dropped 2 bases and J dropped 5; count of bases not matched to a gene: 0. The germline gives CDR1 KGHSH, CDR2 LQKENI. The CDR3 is CASSPAGDEQYF. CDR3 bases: TGTGCCAGCTCACCAGCGGGAGACGAGCAGTACTTC.

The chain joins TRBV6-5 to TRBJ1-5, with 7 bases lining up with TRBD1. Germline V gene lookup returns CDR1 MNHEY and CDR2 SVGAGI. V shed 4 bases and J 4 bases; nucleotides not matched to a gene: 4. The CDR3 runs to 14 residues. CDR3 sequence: CASSWGTANQPQHF. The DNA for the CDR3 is TGTGCCAGCAGTTGGGGGACAGCGAATCAGCCCCAGCATTTT.

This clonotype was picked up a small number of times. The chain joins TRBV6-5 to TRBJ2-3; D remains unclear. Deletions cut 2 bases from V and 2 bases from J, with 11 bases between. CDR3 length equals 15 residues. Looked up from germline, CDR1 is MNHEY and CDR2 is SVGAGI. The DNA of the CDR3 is TGTGCCAGCAGTTACAGTGCGGATTACACAGATACGCAGTATTTT. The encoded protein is CASSYSADYTDTQYF.

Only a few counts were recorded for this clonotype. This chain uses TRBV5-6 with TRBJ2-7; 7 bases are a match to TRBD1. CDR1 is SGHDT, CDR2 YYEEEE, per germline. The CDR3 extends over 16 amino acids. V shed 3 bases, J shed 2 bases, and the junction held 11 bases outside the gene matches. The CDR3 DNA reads TGTGCCAGCAGCTGGAAGGGACAGCCAACGACCTACGAGCAGTACTTC. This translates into CASSWKGQPTTYEQYF.

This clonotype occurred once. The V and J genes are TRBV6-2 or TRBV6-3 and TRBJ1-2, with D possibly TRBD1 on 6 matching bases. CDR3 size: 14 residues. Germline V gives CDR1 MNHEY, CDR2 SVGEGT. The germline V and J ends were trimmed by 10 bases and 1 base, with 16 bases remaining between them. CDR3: CATRTGSFNYGYTF. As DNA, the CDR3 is TGTGCCACCCGCACAGGGTCCTTTAACTATGGCTACACCTTC.

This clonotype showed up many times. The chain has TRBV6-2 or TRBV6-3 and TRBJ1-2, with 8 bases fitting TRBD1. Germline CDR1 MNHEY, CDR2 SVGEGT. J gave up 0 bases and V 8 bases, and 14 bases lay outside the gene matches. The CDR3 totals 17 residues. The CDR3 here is CASGLAGDRGPNYGYTF. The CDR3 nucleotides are TGTGCCAGCGGTCTCGCCGGAGACAGGGGCCCTAACTATGGCTACACCTTC.

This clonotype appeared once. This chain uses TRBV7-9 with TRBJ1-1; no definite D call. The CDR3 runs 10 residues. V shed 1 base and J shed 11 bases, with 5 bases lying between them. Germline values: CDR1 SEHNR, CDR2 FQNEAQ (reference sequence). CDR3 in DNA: TGTGCCAGCAGCTTAGTTTACGCTTTCTTT. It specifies CASSLVYAFF.

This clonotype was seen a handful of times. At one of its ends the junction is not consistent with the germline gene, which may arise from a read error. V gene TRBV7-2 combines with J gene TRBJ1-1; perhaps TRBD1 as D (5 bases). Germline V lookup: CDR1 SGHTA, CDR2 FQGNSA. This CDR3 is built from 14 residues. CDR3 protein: CASSLETAQRGNVF. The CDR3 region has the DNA TGTGCCAGCAGCTTAGAGACAGCCCAGCGGGGCAATGTCTTT.

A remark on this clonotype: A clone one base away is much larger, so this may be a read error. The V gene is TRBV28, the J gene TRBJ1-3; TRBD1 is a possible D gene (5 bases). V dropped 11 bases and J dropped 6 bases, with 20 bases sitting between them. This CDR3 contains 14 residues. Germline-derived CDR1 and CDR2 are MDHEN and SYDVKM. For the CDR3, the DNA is TGTGCCGGGGGAACCGTGGATAAGAAAAACACCATATATTTT. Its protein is CAGGTVDKKNTIYF.

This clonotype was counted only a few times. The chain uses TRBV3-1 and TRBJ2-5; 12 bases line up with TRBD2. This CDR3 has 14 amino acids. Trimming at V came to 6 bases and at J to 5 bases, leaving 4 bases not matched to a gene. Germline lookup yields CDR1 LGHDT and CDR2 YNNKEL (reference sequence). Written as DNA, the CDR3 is TGTGCCAGCAGGCGGACTAGCGGGAAGGAGACCCAGTACTTC. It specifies CASRRTSGKETQYF.

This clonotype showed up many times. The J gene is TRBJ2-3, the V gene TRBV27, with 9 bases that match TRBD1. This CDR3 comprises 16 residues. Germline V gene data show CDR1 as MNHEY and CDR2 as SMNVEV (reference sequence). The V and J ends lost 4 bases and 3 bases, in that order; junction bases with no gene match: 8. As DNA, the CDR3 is TGTGCCAGCAGTTCTATTAAACAGGGGGCTACAGATACGCAGTATTTT. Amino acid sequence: CASSSIKQGATDTQYF.